Sequencing of this T cell receptor (beta chain) was carried out in a study of T-cell reconstitution after alpha-beta-depleted transplantation in children. The table lists this clonotype with a few counts. Its antigen is still unknown. The V and J ends lost 5 bases and 5 bases respectively, with 18 bases between them. The CDR3 contains 15 residues. Preparation of the TCRbeta library involved a method that used unique molecular identifiers. TCRdb used MiXCR to reprocess the PCR reads, holding one entry per CDR3 protein. The table shows approximately 85,000 distinct CDR3 sequences, with around an eighth occurring only once. Study results and limitations: Reportedly, alpha-beta T cells present about two months post-transplant originated from several hundred expanded clones of graft origin. Fresh T-cell production supplied most of the T-cell counts and diversity seen one year after transplant. Some patients' high day-60 TCRbeta diversity was traced to surviving recipient T cells and thymic progenitors.

This receptor was obtained from a male patient between 2 and 15 years old who had a stem cell transplant for acute lymphoblastic leukemia, so the T cells may come from the graft donor. The sequences come from PBMCs, mostly from graft donor cells, collected 180 days after TCRalphabeta/CD19-depleted stem cell transplant. The genes are TRBV12-3 or TRBV12-4 and TRBJ1-1; D is ambiguous. The CDR3 loop reads CASSQIVSVGTEAFF. CDR3 coding DNA: TGTGCCAGCAGTCAAATAGTATCCGTGGGGACTGAAGCTTTCTTT.